Listed below are T cell receptor beta chains from one sample, sequenced in a study of T cells after yellow fever vaccination. Each CDR3 protein gets one entry after TCRdb re-called the 5' RACE reads with MiXCR. Of roughly 500,000 distinct CDR3 sequences in the sample, 15% to 20% are singletons; the top ten hold roughly an eighth. The sequenced sample was PBMCs, obtained 15 days after the yellow fever booster vaccination. These receptors were obtained from a man aged 30-40 years who received the YFV17D yellow fever vaccine. Each CDR3 is given with its conserved first and last residue. Each record gives: clone size, J gene, V gene, D gene, CDR3 protein, CDR3 DNA. A D gene is named only where the DNA matches it firmly. Where a row states a size, it is once, few, many or the class of an expanded clone; other rows omit it.

NA TRBJ2-1 TRBV20-1 NA CSAIFGSSYNEQFF TGCAGTGCTATCTTTGGGAGCTCCTACAATGAGCAGTTCTTC
NA TRBJ2-3 TRBV6-5 NA CASSYVTVGATDTQYF TGTGCCAGCAGTTACGTCACCGTAGGTGCCACAGATACGCAGTATTTT
few TRBJ2-1 TRBV4-3 TRBD2 CASSQDPGLAFNEQFF TGCGCCAGCAGCCAAGATCCGGGACTAGCTTTCAATGAGCAGTTCTTC
NA TRBJ2-3 TRBV3-1 TRBD2 CASSHGPSGTSTDTQYF TGTGCCAGCAGCCATGGTCCTAGCGGGACTAGCACAGATACGCAGTATTTT
few TRBJ2-3 TRBV24-1 NA CATSDRGDTQYF TGTGCCACCAGCGACAGAGGGGATACGCAGTATTTT
few TRBJ2-3 TRBV20-1 NA CSARPLGEGGDTQYF TGCAGTGCTAGACCCCTAGGGGAGGGGGGCGATACGCAGTATTTT
few TRBJ1-2 TRBV9 NA CASSVVDSPNYGYTF TGTGCCAGCAGCGTAGTGGACAGCCCTAACTATGGCTACACCTTC
few TRBJ2-7 TRBV25-1 TRBD2 CASSDPHLAGNIYEQYF TGTGCCAGCAGTGACCCCCACCTAGCGGGAAACATCTACGAGCAGTACTTC
few TRBJ2-3 TRBV10-3 TRBD2 CAIRAGTSGRAPSTDTQYF TGTGCCATCAGAGCCGGGACTAGCGGGAGGGCCCCTAGCACAGATACGCAGTATTTT
NA TRBJ2-3 TRBV7-2 NA CASSSRGLASDTQYF TGTGCCAGCAGCTCACGCGGGCTGGCGTCAGATACGCAGTATTTT
NA TRBJ2-1 TRBV11-2 NA CASSSGTNNEQFF TGTGCCAGCAGCTCCGGGACAAACAATGAGCAGTTCTTC
few TRBJ2-3 TRBV7-9 NA CASGRIGGSDTQYF TGTGCCAGCGGTCGAATCGGAGGGTCAGATACGCAGTATTTT
NA TRBJ2-7 TRBV1 NA CTSSQEGLADPYEQYF TGCACCAGCAGCCAAGAGGGACTAGCGGATCCCTACGAGCAGTACTTC
few TRBJ1-6 TRBV7-2 NA CASSLGGSPLHF TGTGCCAGCAGCTTAGGGGGGTCACCCCTCCACTTT
NA TRBJ1-2 TRBV9 TRBD1 CASSSPGQGLYGYTF TGTGCCAGCAGCTCTCCGGGACAGGGACTCTATGGCTACACCTTC
NA TRBJ2-5 TRBV6-2/TRBV6-3 NA CASSVGQTQYF TGTGCCAGCAGTGTGGGGCAGACCCAGTACTTC
many TRBJ2-7 TRBV7-2 TRBD1 CASSLRGQGLTYEQYF TGTGCCAGCAGCTTAAGGGGACAGGGGCTCACCTACGAGCAGTACTTC
few TRBJ1-5 TRBV10-3 NA CAISDRSNQPQHF TGTGCCATCAGCGACAGGAGCAATCAGCCCCAGCATTTT
NA TRBJ1-2 TRBV20-1 NA CSAGEPNYGYTF TGCAGTGCCGGGGAACCTAACTATGGCTACACCTTC
once TRBJ2-5 TRBV20-1 NA CSAQRTEETQYF TGCAGTGCCCAGAGAACAGAAGAGACCCAGTACTTC
NA TRBJ1-3 TRBV24-1 TRBD1 CAAKTGSGNTIYF TGTGCCGCTAAGACAGGGTCTGGAAACACCATATATTTT
NA TRBJ1-5 TRBV5-5 TRBD1 CASSYGQARNQPQHF TGTGCCAGCAGCTATGGACAGGCCCGCAATCAGCCCCAGCATTTT
NA TRBJ2-5 TRBV11-2 NA CASSPGHQGWGQYF TGTGCCAGCAGCCCGGGACACCAGGGATGGGGCCAGTACTTC
NA TRBJ2-5 TRBV7-2 NA CASSERTQETQYF TGTGCCAGCAGCGAGCGCACCCAAGAGACCCAGTACTTC
NA TRBJ2-2 TRBV11-2 TRBD1 CASTTRTGGATGELFF TGTGCCAGCACCACTCGGACAGGGGGAGCAACCGGGGAGCTGTTTTTT
NA TRBJ2-7 TRBV12-3/TRBV12-4 TRBD1 CASSPDRGNYEQYF TGTGCCAGCAGTCCAGACAGGGGGAACTACGAGCAGTACTTC
few TRBJ2-4 TRBV20-1 TRBD2 CSARDTGGGVWNIQYF TGCAGTGCTAGAGATACGGGGGGAGGGGTCTGGAACATTCAGTACTTC
NA TRBJ2-5 TRBV20-1 NA CSAGGETYQETQYF TGCAGTGCTGGAGGGGAGACGTACCAAGAGACCCAGTACTTC